The T cell receptor (beta chain) under discussion was sequenced for a study of blood T cells in healthy people across ages. Per germline, CDR1 SGHRS and CDR2 YFSETQ. V was trimmed by 2 bases and J by 1 base, leaving 13 bases between them. The CDR3 has 15 residues. Primers used in a second PCR of about 7 to 11 cycles were a sample-barcoded 5' primer and a J-beta primer mix. A single record per CDR3 protein comes from TCRdb applying MiXCR to the 5' RACE reads. The sample lists fewer than 2 million distinct CDR3 sequences, around 40% seen once, with 20% to 25% in the top ten. The source is a human donor in good health. Input material: blood. This sequence joins TRBV5-1 and TRBJ2-7, with a weak D call TRBD2 (6 bases). The CDR3: CASSFAGTSSYEQYF. In DNA form, the CDR3 reads TGCGCCAGCAGCTTCGCCGGGACTTCATCCTACGAGCAGTACTTC.